These T cell receptor beta chains were read from a single sample in a study of control samples from healthy donors and cancer patients. The repertoire was sequenced with immunoSEQ multiplex PCR; TCRdb's copy has only in-frame clones and lacks some. Among 150,000 or so clones listed, approximately 93% were seen once. The sequenced sample consisted of blood. Receptors were obtained from a man aged 18 to 29 in good health. Both conserved end residues are part of each CDR3. The D gene is left open where the match is weak. Expanded clones are given a class, and other clones once, few, many or no size at all.

TRBD1	TRBV18	once	TRBJ2-7	TGTGCCAGCTCACCCGGGACAGGGAAATTCTTATCGTACTTC	CASSPGTGKFLSYF
.	TRBV14	once	TRBJ1-1	TGTGCCAGCTCTCTAGAAACCGGGCCTGAAGCTTTCTTT	CASSLETGPEAFF
.	TRBV28	once	TRBJ2-2	TGTGCCAGCAGTTTGAACAGGGTAAGGAACGGGGAGCTGTTTTTT	CASSLNRVRNGELFF
.	TRBV4-1	.	TRBJ2-3	TGCGCCAGCAGCCAAGGGAACAAGCGAACAGATACGCAGTATTTT	CASSQGNKRTDTQYF
TRBD2	TRBV7-9	.	TRBJ2-7	TGTGCCAGCAGCTTAGAGGTCGAGCGGGGCCAAGAGCAGTACTTC	CASSLEVERGQEQYF
TRBD1	TRBV7-6	.	TRBJ2-7	TGTGCCAGCAGCGTACAGGGGGCCTACGAGCAGTACTTC	CASSVQGAYEQYF
TRBD2	TRBV4-1	.	TRBJ2-1	TGCGCCAGCAGCCCGCAAAGTCTAGCGGACCTCGTCGATGAGCAGTTCTTC	CASSPQSLADLVDEQFF
.	TRBV11-3	.	TRBJ2-1	TGTGCCAGCAGCTCCGCTGCGGGGGCGTCCTACAATGAGCAGTTCTTC	CASSSAAGASYNEQFF
.	TRBV3-1/TRBV3-2	.	TRBJ2-6	TGTGCCAGCAGCCAGGGATCTGGGGCCAACGTCCTGACTTTC	CASSQGSGANVLTF
.	TRBV5-1	.	TRBJ2-7	TGCGCCAGCAGCTTGGAATCGGCAGGCTACGAGCAGTACTTC	CASSLESAGYEQYF
.	TRBV28	.	TRBJ1-4	TGTGCCAGCAGGGGGCTCTGGGGCGAAAAACTGTTTTTT	CASRGLWGEKLFF
TRBD2	TRBV28	few	TRBJ2-7	TGTGCCAGCAGTTTATGGACTAGCGGACCAACGGATGAGCAGTACTTC	CASSLWTSGPTDEQYF
.	TRBV7-9	.	TRBJ2-1	TGTGCCAGCAGCTTAGCTGTCGGGGGCCCCTCCTACAATGAGCAGTTCTTC	CASSLAVGGPSYNEQFF
TRBD2	TRBV5-1	.	TRBJ2-1	TGCGCCAGCAGCGCCGGGACTAGCGGGGATGAGCAGTTCTTC	CASSAGTSGDEQFF
TRBD1	TRBV29-1	.	TRBJ2-7	TGCAGCGTCCAGGGACAGGGAGGCTCCTACGAGCAGTACTTC	CSVQGQGGSYEQYF
TRBD2	TRBV6-2/TRBV6-3	once	TRBJ2-1	TGTGCCAGCAGCCGTCTAGCGGGGGCCTACAATGAGCAGTTCTTC	CASSRLAGAYNEQFF
.	TRBV29-1	once	TRBJ1-2	TGCAGCGCCCCCAAGGCACCGAATTTAGGGGGCTACACCTTC	CSAPKAPNLGGYTF
.	TRBV19	.	TRBJ2-7	TGTGCCAGTAGTATTAACAGCCTAGCTTACGAGCAGTACTTC	CASSINSLAYEQYF
TRBD1	TRBV7-2	.	TRBJ2-7	TGTGCCAGCAGCTTAGTCACAGGGGAATCCTACGAGCAGTACTTC	CASSLVTGESYEQYF
TRBD1	TRBV19	.	TRBJ2-1	TGTGCCAGTAGTACGTCAGCCGGGACAGGGGATTACAATGAGCAGTTCTTC	CASSTSAGTGDYNEQFF
.	TRBV28	.	TRBJ2-7	TGTGCCAGCAGTTTGGGGACCCTCTACGAGCAGTACTTC	CASSLGTLYEQYF
.	TRBV28	.	TRBJ1-1	TGTGCCAGCAGTTTCGGACGTCGGAGCGCTGAAGCTTTCTTT	CASSFGRRSAEAFF
TRBD1	TRBV11-2	few	TRBJ2-7	TGTGCCAGCAGCCCACGGGTCCAGGGGGCCAACTTTTACGAGCAGTACTTC	CASSPRVQGANFYEQYF
.	TRBV4-3	.	TRBJ1-2	TGCGCCAGCAGTCAATCAGGCGACTATGGCTACACCTTC	CASSQSGDYGYTF
.	TRBV4-2	.	TRBJ1-2	TGTGCCAGCAGCCAACCCAAAGTGGAAAACTATGGCTACACCTTC	CASSQPKVENYGYTF
TRBD1	TRBV25-1	.	TRBJ1-1	TGTGCCAGCAGTGGTGACGGAGGGGGACAGATGAACACTGAAGCTTTCTTT	CASSGDGGGQMNTEAFF
.	TRBV2	.	TRBJ2-7	TGTGCCAGCAGTGAAGTGGACTCCTACGAGCAGTACTTC	CASSEVDSYEQYF
.	TRBV5-6	.	TRBJ1-3	TGTGCCAGCAGTACCCAACAGGGCGCTGGAAACACCATATATTTT	CASSTQQGAGNTIYF
.	TRBV5-1	.	TRBJ2-5	TGCGCCAGCAGGTCGGCGCCGGCACAAGAGACCCAGTACTTC	CASRSAPAQETQYF
.	TRBV30	.	TRBJ1-6	TGTGCCTGGAGTGACCCCTTCAATTCACCCCTCCACTTT	CAWSDPFNSPLHF
.	TRBV15	.	TRBJ2-3	TGTGCCACCAGCAGAGAGACGGGATGGTCTAGCACAGATACGCAGTATTTT	CATSRETGWSSTDTQYF
.	TRBV7-2	.	TRBJ1-2	TGTGCCAGCAGCTTAGTCTACGGCCACAAGATCTATGGCTACACCTTC	CASSLVYGHKIYGYTF
TRBD1	TRBV15	.	TRBJ2-2	TGTGCCACCAGCAGACCAGGACAGGGCCCCACCGGGGAGCTGTTTTTT	CATSRPGQGPTGELFF
TRBD1	TRBV19	.	TRBJ1-1	TGTGCCAGCGAAACCGGGACAGGGGGGCGAAGGGTGATGAACACTGAAGCTTTCTTT	CASETGTGGRRVMNTEAFF
.	TRBV19	.	TRBJ1-5	TGTGCCAGTAGACGAACAGGCGCGGGTAGCAATCAGCCCCAGCATTTT	CASRRTGAGSNQPQHF
TRBD2	TRBV18	.	TRBJ2-1	TGTGCCAGCTCACCACTAGCGGGAGTATACAATGAGCAGTTCTTC	CASSPLAGVYNEQFF
.	TRBV7-8	.	TRBJ1-1	TGTGCCAGCAGCCTAAGGCCGGGTCCCTACACTGAAGCTTTCTTT	CASSLRPGPYTEAFF
.	TRBV27	.	TRBJ1-6	TGTGCCAGCAGTTTACTGAGCTCCTATAATTCACCCCTCCACTTT	CASSLLSSYNSPLHF
.	TRBV10-3	.	TRBJ2-3	TGTGCCATCAGTGCCCTGGGGAGCACAGATACGCAGTATTTT	CAISALGSTDTQYF
.	TRBV6-5	.	TRBJ1-1	TGTGCCAGCAGGAGGGTGAACACTGAAGCTTTCTTT	CASRRVNTEAFF
TRBD2	TRBV4-2	.	TRBJ2-7	TGTGCCAGCAGCCAAGATAGGCTAGCGGTTGGGGCCTACGAGCAGTACTTC	CASSQDRLAVGAYEQYF
.	TRBV6-5	.	TRBJ1-1	TGTGCCAGCAGTTACCTCCAGGTAGGGGCTGAAGCTTTCTTT	CASSYLQVGAEAFF
TRBD1	TRBV3-1/TRBV3-2	.	TRBJ1-1	TGTGCCAGCAGCCGGGACAGGGAGAACACTGAAGCTTTCTTT	CASSRDRENTEAFF
.	TRBV28	.	TRBJ2-2	TGTGCCAGCAGCCGTATCAAACGTACAGGCCGGGAGCTGTTTTTT	CASSRIKRTGRELFF
TRBD1	TRBV10-3	.	TRBJ1-1	TGTGCCATCAGGACAGGGGACAGCACTGAAGCTTTCTTT	CAIRTGDSTEAFF